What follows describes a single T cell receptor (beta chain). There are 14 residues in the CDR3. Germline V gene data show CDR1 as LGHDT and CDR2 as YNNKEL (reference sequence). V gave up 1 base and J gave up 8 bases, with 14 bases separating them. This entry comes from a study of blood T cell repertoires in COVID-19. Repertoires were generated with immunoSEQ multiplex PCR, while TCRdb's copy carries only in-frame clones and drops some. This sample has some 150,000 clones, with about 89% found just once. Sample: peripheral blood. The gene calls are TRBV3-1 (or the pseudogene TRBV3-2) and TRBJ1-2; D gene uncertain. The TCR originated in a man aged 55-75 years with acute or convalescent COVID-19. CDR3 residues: CASSQVPRGGGYTF. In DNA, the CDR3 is TGTGCCAGCAGCCAAGTTCCCCGGGGAGGCGGCTACACCTTC.